This T cell receptor beta chain came from a study of metastatic and nonmetastatic thyroid tumors. In the study overall: Across blood and tumor or nodule tissue, repertoires from malignant and benign thyroid patients were compared with one another. Points from the study as a whole: Across blood and tumor, TCR beta diversity in malignant thyroid tumors was reportedly significantly higher than in benign nodules.

Trimming removed 0 bases at V and 0 bases at J, with 7 bases between. Per germline, CDR1 SGDLS and CDR2 YYNGEE. The CDR3 totals 15 residues. This clone was recorded at least ten times. No antigen is known for it. Treatment of any kind had been given to no patient before thyroid surgery. How the authors handled the data: Clinicopathological groups differed in CDR3, with these differences serving to build a distant-metastasis classifier for papillary thyroid cancer. TCRdb reanalyzed the PCR reads with MiXCR. TCRdb, rather than the study authors, made the V and J calls. The table shows more than 85,000 clones, with roughly 8.6% occurring only once.

The chain recombines TRBV9 with TRBJ1-3; no clear D gene. Sequencing was performed on blood. This receptor was taken from a female donor with papillary thyroid cancer or a benign thyroid nodule (not recorded which). Some clones in this sample may be carry-over from other donors' samples. This CDR3 reads CASSVAGSSGNTIYF. The CDR3 DNA reads TGTGCCAGCAGCGTAGCCGGTAGCTCTGGAAACACCATATATTTT.